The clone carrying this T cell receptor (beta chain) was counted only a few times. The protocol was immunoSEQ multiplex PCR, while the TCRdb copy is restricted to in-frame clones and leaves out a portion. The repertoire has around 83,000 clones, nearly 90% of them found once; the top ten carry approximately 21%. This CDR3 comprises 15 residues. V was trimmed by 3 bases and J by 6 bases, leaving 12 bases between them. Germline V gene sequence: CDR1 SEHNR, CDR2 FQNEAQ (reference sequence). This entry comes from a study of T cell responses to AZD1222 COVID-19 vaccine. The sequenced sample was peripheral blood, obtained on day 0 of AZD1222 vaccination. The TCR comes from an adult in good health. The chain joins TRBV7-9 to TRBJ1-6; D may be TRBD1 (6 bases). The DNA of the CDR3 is TGTGCCAGCAGCTTGGGGGCAGCCAGTAATTCACCCCTCCACTTT. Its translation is CASSLGAASNSPLHF.